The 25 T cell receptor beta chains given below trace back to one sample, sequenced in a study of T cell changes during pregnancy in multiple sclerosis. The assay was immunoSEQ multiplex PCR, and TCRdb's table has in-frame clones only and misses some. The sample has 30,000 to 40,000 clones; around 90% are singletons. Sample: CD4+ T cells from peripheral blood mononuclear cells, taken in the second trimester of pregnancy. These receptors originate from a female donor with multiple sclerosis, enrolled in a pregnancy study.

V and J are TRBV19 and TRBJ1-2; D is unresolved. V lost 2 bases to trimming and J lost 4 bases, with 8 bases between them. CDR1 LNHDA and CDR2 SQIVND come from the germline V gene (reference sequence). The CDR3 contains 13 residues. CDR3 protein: CASSITVVYGYTF. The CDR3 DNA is TGTGCCAGTAGTATAACTGTCGTCTATGGCTACACCTTC.

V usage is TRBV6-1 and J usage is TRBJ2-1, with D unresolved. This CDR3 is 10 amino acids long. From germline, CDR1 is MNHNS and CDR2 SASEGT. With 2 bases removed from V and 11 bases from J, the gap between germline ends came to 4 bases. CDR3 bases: TGTGCCAGCAGTGAATATCAGCAGTTCTTC. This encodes CASSEYQQFF.

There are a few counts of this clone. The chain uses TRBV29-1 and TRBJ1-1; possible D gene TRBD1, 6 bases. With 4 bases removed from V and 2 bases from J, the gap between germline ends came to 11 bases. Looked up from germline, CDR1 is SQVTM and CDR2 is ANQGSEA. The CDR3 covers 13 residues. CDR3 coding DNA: TGCAGCGTTGTTGGCAGGGGTAACACTGAAGCTTTCTTT. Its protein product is CSVVGRGNTEAFF. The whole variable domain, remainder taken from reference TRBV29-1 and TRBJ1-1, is SAVISQKPSRDICQRGTSLTIQCQVDSQVTMMFWYRQQPGQSLTLIATANQGSEATYESGFVIDKFPISRPNLTFSTLTVSNMSPEDSSIYLCSVVGRGNTEAFFGQGTRLTVV.

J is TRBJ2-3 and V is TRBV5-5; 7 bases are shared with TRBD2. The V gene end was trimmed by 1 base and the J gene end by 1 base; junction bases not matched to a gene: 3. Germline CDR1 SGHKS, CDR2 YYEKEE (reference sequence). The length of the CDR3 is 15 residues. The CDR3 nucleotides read TGTGCCAGCAGCTTGCTTCTAGCGGGCACAGATACGCAGTATTTT. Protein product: CASSLLLAGTDTQYF.

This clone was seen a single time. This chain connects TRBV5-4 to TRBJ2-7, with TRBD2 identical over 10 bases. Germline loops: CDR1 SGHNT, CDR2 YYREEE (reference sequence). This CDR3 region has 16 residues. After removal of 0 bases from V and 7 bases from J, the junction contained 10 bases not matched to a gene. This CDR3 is CASSLVRLAGVQEQYF. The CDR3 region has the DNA TGTGCCAGCAGCTTGGTAAGGCTAGCGGGAGTTCAGGAGCAGTACTTC. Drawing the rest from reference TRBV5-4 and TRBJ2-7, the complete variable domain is ETGVTQSPTHLIKTRGQQVTLRCSSQSGHNTVSWYQQALGQGPQFIFQYYREEENGRGNFPPRFSGLQFPNYSSELNVNALELDDSALYLCASSLVRLAGVQEQYFGPGTRLTVT.

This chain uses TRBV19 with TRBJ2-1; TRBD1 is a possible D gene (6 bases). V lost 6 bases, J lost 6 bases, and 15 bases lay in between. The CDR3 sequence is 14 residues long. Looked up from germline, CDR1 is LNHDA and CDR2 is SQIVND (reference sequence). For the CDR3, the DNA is TGTGCCAGTAGCACGGGACATTTATTCAATGAGCAGTTCTTC. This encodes CASSTGHLFNEQFF.

CDR3 region: CASTLTGGNTEAFF. Written as DNA, the CDR3 is TGTGCCAGCACCCTCACGGGGGGGAACACTGAAGCTTTCTTT. The chain employs TRBV7-9 and TRBJ1-1; TRBD1 might be the D (5 bases). The germline V and J ends were trimmed by 7 bases and 1 base, with 13 bases remaining between them. The CDR3 has 14 amino acids. In germline, CDR1 is SEHNR, CDR2 FQNEAQ (reference sequence).

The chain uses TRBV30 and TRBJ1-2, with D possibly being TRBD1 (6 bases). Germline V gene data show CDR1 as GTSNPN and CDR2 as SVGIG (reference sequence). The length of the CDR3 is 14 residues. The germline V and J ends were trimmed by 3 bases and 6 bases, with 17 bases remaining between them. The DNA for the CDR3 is TGTGCCTGGAGGAGGGGGACCGGTTGGGATGGCTACACCTTC. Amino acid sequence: CAWRRGTGWDGYTF.

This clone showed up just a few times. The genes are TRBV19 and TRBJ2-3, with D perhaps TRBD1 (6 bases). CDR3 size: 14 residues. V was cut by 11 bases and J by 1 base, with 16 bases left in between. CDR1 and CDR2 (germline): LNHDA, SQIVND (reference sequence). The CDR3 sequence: CAGGPGGGTDTQYF. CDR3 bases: TGTGCCGGGGGCCCGGGTGGGGGCACAGATACGCAGTATTTT.

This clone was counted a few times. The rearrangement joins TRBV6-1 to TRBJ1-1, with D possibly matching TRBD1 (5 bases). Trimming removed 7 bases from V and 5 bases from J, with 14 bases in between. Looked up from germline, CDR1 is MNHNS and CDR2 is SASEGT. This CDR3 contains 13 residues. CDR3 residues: CASTPGERTEAFF. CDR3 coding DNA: TGTGCCAGCACTCCGGGGGAGAGGACTGAAGCTTTCTTT.

DNA for the CDR3: TGTGCCAGCAGAGACAGGGGATGGACTGAAGCTTTCTTT. This codes for CASRDRGWTEAFF. The J gene is TRBJ1-1, the V gene TRBV6-6, with 8 bases that match TRBD1. J gave up 5 bases and V 6 bases, and 5 bases lay outside the gene matches. This CDR3 is 13 amino acids long. CDR1 is MNHNY, CDR2 SVGAGI, per germline (reference sequence).

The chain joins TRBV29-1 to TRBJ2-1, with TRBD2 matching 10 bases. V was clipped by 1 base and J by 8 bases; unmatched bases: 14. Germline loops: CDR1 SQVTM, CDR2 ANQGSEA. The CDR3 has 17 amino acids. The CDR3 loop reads CSVEVSSGRPSHYEQFF. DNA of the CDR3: TGCAGCGTTGAAGTTAGTAGCGGGAGGCCCTCTCATTATGAGCAGTTCTTC.

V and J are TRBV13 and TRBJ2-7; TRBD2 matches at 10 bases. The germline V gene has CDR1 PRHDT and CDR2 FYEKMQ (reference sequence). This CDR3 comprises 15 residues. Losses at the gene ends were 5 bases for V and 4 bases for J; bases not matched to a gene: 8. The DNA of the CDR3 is TGTGCCAGCAGCCTCCTAGCGGGAGATTCTTACGAGCAGTACTTC. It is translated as CASSLLAGDSYEQYF.

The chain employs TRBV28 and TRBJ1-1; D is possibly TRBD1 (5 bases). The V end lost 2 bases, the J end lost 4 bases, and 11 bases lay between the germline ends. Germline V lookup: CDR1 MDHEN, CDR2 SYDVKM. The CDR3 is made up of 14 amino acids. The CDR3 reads CASSLRGSGTEAFF. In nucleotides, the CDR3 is TGTGCCAGCAGTTTAAGGGGATCGGGCACTGAAGCTTTCTTT. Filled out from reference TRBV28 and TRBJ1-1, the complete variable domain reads DVKVTQSSRYLVKRTGEKVFLECVQDMDHENMFWYRQDPGLGLRLIYFSYDVKMKEKGDIPEGYSVSREKKERFSLILESASTNQTSMYLCASSLRGSGTEAFFGQGTRLTVV.

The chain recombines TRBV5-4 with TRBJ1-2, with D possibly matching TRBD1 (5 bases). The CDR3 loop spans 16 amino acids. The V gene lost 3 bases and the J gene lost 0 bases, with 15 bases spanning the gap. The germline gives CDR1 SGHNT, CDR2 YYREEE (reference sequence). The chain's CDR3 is CASSSGGRATNYGYTF. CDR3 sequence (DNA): TGTGCCAGCAGCTCGGGGGGTCGGGCTACTAACTATGGCTACACCTTC. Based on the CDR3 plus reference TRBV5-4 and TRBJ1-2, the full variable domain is ETGVTQSPTHLIKTRGQQVTLRCSSQSGHNTVSWYQQALGQGPQFIFQYYREEENGRGNFPPRFSGLQFPNYSSELNVNALELDDSALYLCASSSGGRATNYGYTFGSGTRLTVV.

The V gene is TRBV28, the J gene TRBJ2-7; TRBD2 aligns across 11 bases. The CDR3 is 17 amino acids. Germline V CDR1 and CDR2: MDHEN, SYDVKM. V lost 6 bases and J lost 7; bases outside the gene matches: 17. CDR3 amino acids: CASSSTPRLAGRGEQYF. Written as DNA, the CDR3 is TGTGCCAGCAGCTCCACCCCGCGACTAGCGGGAAGGGGGGAGCAGTACTTC.

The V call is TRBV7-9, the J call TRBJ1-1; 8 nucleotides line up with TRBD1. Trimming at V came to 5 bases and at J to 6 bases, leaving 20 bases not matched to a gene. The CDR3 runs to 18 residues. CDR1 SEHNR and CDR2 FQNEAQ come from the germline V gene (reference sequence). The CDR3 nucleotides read TGTGCCAGCAGCCCACGCACAGGGGGGCCGTTTTCTGAGCCTGAAGCTTTCTTT. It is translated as CASSPRTGGPFSEPEAFF. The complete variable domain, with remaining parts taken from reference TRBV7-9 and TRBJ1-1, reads DTGVSQNPRHKITKRGQNVTFRCDPISEHNRLYWYRQTLGQGPEFLTYFQNEAQLEKSRLLSDRFSAERPKGSFSTLEIQRTEQGDSAMYLCASSPRTGGPFSEPEAFFGQGTRLTVV.

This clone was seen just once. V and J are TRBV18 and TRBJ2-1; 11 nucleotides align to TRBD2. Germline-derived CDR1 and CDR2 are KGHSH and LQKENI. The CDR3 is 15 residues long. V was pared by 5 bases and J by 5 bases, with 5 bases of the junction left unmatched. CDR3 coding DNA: TGTGCCAGCTCAATAGCGGGAGGGAAGAACAATGAGCAGTTCTTC. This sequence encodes CASSIAGGKNNEQFF. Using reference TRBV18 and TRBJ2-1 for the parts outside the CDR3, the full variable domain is NAGVMQNPRHLVRRRGQEARLRCSPMKGHSHVYWYRQLPEEGLKFMVYLQKENIIDESGMPKERFSAEFPKEGPSILRIQQVVRGDSAAYFCASSIAGGKNNEQFFGPGTRLTVL.

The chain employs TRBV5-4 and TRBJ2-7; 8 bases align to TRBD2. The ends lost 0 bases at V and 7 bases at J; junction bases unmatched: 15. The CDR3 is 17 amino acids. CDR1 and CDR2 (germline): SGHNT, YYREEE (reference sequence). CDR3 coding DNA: TGTGCCAGCAGCTTGGCAGGGACTAGTGGGCCCGAAGGAGAGCAGTACTTC. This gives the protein CASSLAGTSGPEGEQYF.

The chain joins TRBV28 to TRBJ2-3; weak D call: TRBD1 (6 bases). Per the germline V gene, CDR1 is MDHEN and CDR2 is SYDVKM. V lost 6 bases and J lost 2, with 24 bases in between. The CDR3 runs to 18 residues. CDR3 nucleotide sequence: TGTGCCAGCAGCGAGGGGGTGGCTAGAGGGTATACCACAGATACGCAGTATTTT. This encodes CASSEGVARGYTTDTQYF.

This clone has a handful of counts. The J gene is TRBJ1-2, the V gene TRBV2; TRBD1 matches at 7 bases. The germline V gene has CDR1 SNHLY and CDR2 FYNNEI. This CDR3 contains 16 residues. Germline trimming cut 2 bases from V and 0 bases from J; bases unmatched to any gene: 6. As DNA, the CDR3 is TGTGCCAGCAGTGAAACCCGGACAGGAACTAACTATGGCTACACCTTC. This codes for CASSETRTGTNYGYTF.

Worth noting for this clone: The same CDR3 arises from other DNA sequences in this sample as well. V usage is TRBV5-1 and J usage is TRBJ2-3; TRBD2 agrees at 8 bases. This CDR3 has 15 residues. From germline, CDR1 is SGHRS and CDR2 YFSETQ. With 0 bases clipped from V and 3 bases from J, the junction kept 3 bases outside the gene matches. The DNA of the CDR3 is TGCGCCAGCAGCTTGGATGGACTAGCAACAGATACGCAGTATTTT. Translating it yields CASSLDGLATDTQYF. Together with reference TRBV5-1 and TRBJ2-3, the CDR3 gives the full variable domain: KAGVTQTPRYLIKTRGQQVTLSCSPISGHRSVSWYQQTPGQGLQFLFEYFSETQRNKGNFPGRFSGRQFSNSRSEMNVSTLELGDSALYLCASSLDGLATDTQYFGPGTRLTVL.

The DNA for the CDR3 is TGTGCCAGCAGCCCCCCATCAGGGCAGACCATATATTTT. Protein sequence: CASSPPSGQTIYF. The chain carries TRBV7-2 and TRBJ1-3; the D gene is possibly TRBD1 (5 bases). V lost 5 bases to trimming and J lost 10 bases, with 15 bases between them. Germline loops: CDR1 SGHTA, CDR2 FQGNSA. The CDR3 length is 13 residues.

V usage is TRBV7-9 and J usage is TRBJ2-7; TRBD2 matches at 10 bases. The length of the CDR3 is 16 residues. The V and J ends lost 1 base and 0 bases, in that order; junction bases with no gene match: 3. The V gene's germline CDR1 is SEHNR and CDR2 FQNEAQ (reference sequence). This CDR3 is CASSLGPSGSSYEQYF. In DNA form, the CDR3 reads TGTGCCAGCAGCTTAGGTCCTAGCGGGAGCTCCTACGAGCAGTACTTC.

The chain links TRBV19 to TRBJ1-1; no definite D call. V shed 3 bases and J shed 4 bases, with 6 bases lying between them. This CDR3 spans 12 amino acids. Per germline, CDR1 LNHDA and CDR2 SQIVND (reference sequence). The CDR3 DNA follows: TGTGCCAGTAGTATGCGGAGCACTGAAGCTTTCTTT. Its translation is CASSMRSTEAFF.